This passage covers 30 T cell receptor beta chains from one sample sequenced in a study of cytomegalovirus exposure and HLA in healthy donors. It was with 60 Vbeta and 13 Jbeta primers that the PCR ran. Clones were read by immunoSEQ multiplex PCR, and TCRdb kept only the in-frame ones, dropping some. The table has about 170,000 clones, around three quarters seen once; the top ten hold approximately 2.2%. Source material: PBMCs. The source of these receptors is a woman in her 30s in good health and CMV-seropositive.

The rearrangement uses TRBV27 and TRBJ1-4; D might be TRBD1 (5 bases). The CDR3 length is 16 residues. Germline V CDR1 and CDR2: MNHEY, SMNVEV (reference sequence). Trimming shortened V by 0 bases and J by 7 bases, and 15 bases separated the two germline ends. In DNA, the CDR3 is TGTGCCAGCAGTTTATCTCTTCCGCGGGGGGGTGAAAAACTGTTTTTT. As protein: CASSLSLPRGGEKLFF.

The rearrangement joins TRBV30 to TRBJ2-1; 9 bases align to TRBD2. Germline V CDR1 and CDR2: GTSNPN, SVGIG (reference sequence). J lost 7 bases, V lost 0 bases, and 7 bases had no gene match. The CDR3 loop spans 15 amino acids. As DNA, the CDR3 is TGTGCCTGGAGTGTACCGGGACTAGCACTGAATGAGCAGTTCTTC. Translating it yields CAWSVPGLALNEQFF.

The V call is TRBV28, the J call TRBJ1-2, with D maybe TRBD1 (5 bases). From germline, CDR1 is MDHEN and CDR2 SYDVKM. Trimming cost V 4 bases and J 7 bases, with 19 bases left between them. The CDR3 loop spans 15 amino acids. CDR3 protein: CASSSGGGRRAGYTF. DNA of the CDR3: TGTGCCAGCAGTTCGGGGGGAGGCAGACGAGCTGGCTACACCTTC.

V usage is TRBV4-3 and J usage is TRBJ1-2; D is possibly TRBD1 (5 bases). CDR1 and CDR2 (germline): LGHNA, YSLEER. The CDR3 is 17 amino acids. V lost 0 bases and J lost 2, with 16 bases in between. The CDR3 region has the DNA TGCGCCAGCAGCCAAGAGGTTGGGCGGGGGTGGAACTATGGCTACACCTTC. Its translation: CASSQEVGRGWNYGYTF.

This clone was picked up one time. The rearrangement links TRBV10-3 to TRBJ1-1; TRBD1 is a possible D gene (6 bases). Deletions cut 3 bases from V and 8 bases from J, with 19 bases between. This CDR3 region has 15 residues. Germline V lookup: CDR1 ENHRY, CDR2 SYGVKD. The CDR3 loop reads CAISDTWTDNVEAFF. DNA of the CDR3: TGTGCCATCAGTGACACCTGGACAGACAACGTAGAAGCTTTCTTT.

V gene TRBV11-2 combines with J gene TRBJ1-2; D perhaps matches TRBD1 (6 bases). CDR3 size: 15 residues. From germline, CDR1 is SGHAT and CDR2 FQNNGV. V was clipped by 2 bases and J by 5 bases, with 15 bases between them. The CDR3 region has the DNA TGTGCCAGCAGCTTATACACAGGGTTGGAGTATGGCTACACCTTC. This gives the protein CASSLYTGLEYGYTF. Looking up the rest from reference TRBV11-2 and TRBJ1-2 gives the full variable domain: EAGVAQSPRYKIIEKRQSVAFWCNPISGHATLYWYQQILGQGPKLLIQFQNNGVVDDSQLPKDRFSAERLKGVDSTLKIQPAKLEDSAVYLCASSLYTGLEYGYTFGSGTRLTVV.

Only a few counts were recorded for this clone. The chain employs TRBV6-1 and TRBJ1-5, with 11 nucleotides matching TRBD1. V shed 6 bases and J 6 bases; nucleotides not matched to a gene: 7. This CDR3 is built from 15 residues. Germline V CDR1 and CDR2: MNHNS, SASEGT. In nucleotides, the CDR3 is TGTGCCAGCAGAACGGGACAGGGGGATTCTCAGCCCCAGCATTTT. Encoded protein: CASRTGQGDSQPQHF.

The chain is built from TRBV7-9 and TRBJ2-7; D is possibly TRBD2 (5 bases). CDR1 and CDR2 (germline): SEHNR, FQNEAQ (reference sequence). Trimming pared 8 bases from V and 3 bases from J, leaving 11 bases between. The CDR3 is 12 amino acids. CDR3 sequence reads: CASSDGIYEQYF. Here the CDR3 DNA reads TGTGCCAGCTCGGACGGGATCTACGAGCAGTACTTC.

This sequence joins TRBV5-1 and TRBJ2-3; 13 bases align to TRBD2. Germline CDR1 is SGHRS and CDR2 is YFSETQ. Germline trimming cut 2 bases from V and 8 bases from J; bases unmatched to any gene: 5. The CDR3 runs to 15 residues. The CDR3 region is CASSLELAGGFTQYF. The CDR3 DNA sequence: TGCGCCAGCAGCTTAGAACTAGCGGGAGGGTTTACGCAGTATTTT.

The chain couples TRBV5-1 to TRBJ2-2; 8 bases map to TRBD2. The CDR3 contains 15 residues. Germline CDR1 reads SGHRS; CDR2 reads YFSETQ. Germline trimming cut 0 bases from V and 5 bases from J; bases unmatched to any gene: 3. The CDR3 region is CASSLVRGGTGELFF. Here the CDR3 DNA reads TGCGCCAGCAGCTTGGTCCGGGGGGGGACCGGGGAGCTGTTTTTT.

This chain joins TRBV5-1 and TRBJ2-7; a weak D match, TRBD1 (7 bases). The germline CDR1 and CDR2 sequences are SGHRS and YFSETQ. CDR3 length: 16 residues. Deletions cut 1 base from V and 0 bases from J, with 14 bases between. CDR3 sequence (DNA): TGCGCCAGCAGCTTGAGGTCTCAGGGGGGCTCCTACGAGCAGTACTTC. Translating gives CASSLRSQGGSYEQYF. The whole variable domain, filled in from reference TRBV5-1 and TRBJ2-7, reads KAGVTQTPRYLIKTRGQQVTLSCSPISGHRSVSWYQQTPGQGLQFLFEYFSETQRNKGNFPGRFSGRQFSNSRSEMNVSTLELGDSALYLCASSLRSQGGSYEQYFGPGTRLTVT.

Concerning this clone: Sequence at one end of the junction differs from germline and may be a read error. Here the CDR3 DNA reads TGCGCCAGCAGCCAAGTTTTTCTCTCCGACGAGCAGTACTTC. It is translated as CASSQVFLSDEQYF. The chain recombines TRBV4-3 with TRBJ2-7; D unresolved. CDR1 LGHNA and CDR2 YSLEER come from the germline V gene. This CDR3 is 14 amino acids long.

This clone was recorded once. The chain couples TRBV27 to TRBJ1-2; tentative D call: TRBD1 (5 bases). CDR1 and CDR2 (germline): MNHEY, SMNVEV (reference sequence). V was trimmed by 8 bases and J by 1 base, leaving 14 bases between them. CDR3 length: 14 amino acids. The CDR3 nucleotides are TGTGCCAGCGGTGTAGCTACAGGTAACTATGGCTACACCTTC. Amino acids: CASGVATGNYGYTF.

The gene calls are TRBV5-6 and TRBJ1-1, with D tentatively TRBD1 (5 bases). The CDR3 loop spans 15 amino acids. CDR1 is SGHDT and CDR2 is YYEEEE in the germline V gene. V shed 0 bases and J shed 5 bases, with 14 bases lying between them. The CDR3 region has the DNA TGTGCCAGCAGCTTGGCAGGGCAGAGTGGGACTGAAGCTTTCTTT. Translating it yields CASSLAGQSGTEAFF.

This rearrangement joins TRBV2 to TRBJ2-3, with 8 bases lining up with TRBD2. The V gene's germline CDR1 is SNHLY and CDR2 FYNNEI. This CDR3 spans 13 amino acids. J gave up 2 bases and V 10 bases, and 5 bases lay outside the gene matches. DNA for the CDR3: TGTGCCAACCTCGGGAGGGCCACAGATACGCAGTATTTT. This codes for CANLGRATDTQYF.

The V and J genes are TRBV9 and TRBJ2-2; 7 bases line up with TRBD1. Per the germline V gene, CDR1 is SGDLS and CDR2 is YYNGEE. Trimming cost V 4 bases and J 2 bases; bases outside gene matches: 5. The CDR3 consists of 15 residues. CDR3 bases: TGTGCCAGCAGCCCCCGGGACAGCAACACCGGGGAGCTGTTTTTT. Protein product: CASSPRDSNTGELFF.

The chain employs TRBV21-1 and TRBJ1-4; the D segment call TRBD1 is taken from the table without a DNA check. TRBV21-1 is tagged as a pseudogene. The CDR3 is made up of 14 amino acids. CDR3 sequence reads: CASSHRDSNEKLFF. The DNA for the CDR3 is TGTGCCAGCAGCCACCGGGACAGTAATGAAAAACTGTTTTTT.

The V and J genes are TRBV5-4 and TRBJ1-1; possibly TRBD1 for D (6 bases). The CDR3 is made up of 14 amino acids. V was pared by 2 bases and J by 1 base, with 9 bases between. CDR1 and CDR2 (germline): SGHNT, YYREEE (reference sequence). The CDR3 protein is CASSFGQRNTEAFF. DNA of the CDR3: TGTGCCAGCAGCTTCGGACAGAGGAACACTGAAGCTTTCTTT.

The CDR3 DNA follows: TGTGCCAGCAGCTTAGGGACAGGGATCTATTCACCCCTCCACTTT. The encoded protein is CASSLGTGIYSPLHF. The V gene is TRBV7-9, the J gene TRBJ1-6; 8 nucleotides line up with TRBD1. The CDR3 sequence is 15 residues long. Germline CDR1 is SEHNR and CDR2 is FQNEAQ (reference sequence). The ends lost 1 base at V and 8 bases at J; junction bases unmatched: 4.

V gene TRBV28 combines with J gene TRBJ1-1; 8 bases are shared with TRBD1. The CDR3 covers 15 residues. CDR1 is MDHEN, CDR2 SYDVKM, per germline. With 5 bases clipped from V and 3 bases from J, the junction kept 8 bases outside the gene matches. CDR3 in DNA: TGTGCCAGCAGTCTACCGACAGGGGCGGACACTGAAGCTTTCTTT. Translating gives CASSLPTGADTEAFF.

This clone has more than one count but fewer than ten. The rearrangement links TRBV5-5 to TRBJ1-3, with D possibly being TRBD1 (6 bases). The length of the CDR3 is 20 residues. Germline CDR1 and CDR2: SGHKS and YYEKEE (reference sequence). Trimming removed 3 bases at V and 0 bases at J, with 25 bases between. CDR3 protein: CASSSAGGHLLRSSGNTIYF. The CDR3 nucleotides are TGTGCCAGCAGCTCGGCGGGGGGACACCTCCTAAGGAGCTCTGGAAACACCATATATTTT.

The rearrangement uses TRBV11-2 and TRBJ1-5; the D is unclear. The CDR3 covers 14 residues. The germline V gene has CDR1 SGHAT and CDR2 FQNNGV. Trimming cost V 4 bases and J 9 bases, with 16 bases left between them. The CDR3 nucleotides are TGTGCCAGCAGCTCCACGCCCACAGTTGGGCCCCAGCATTTT. This translates into CASSSTPTVGPQHF.

This clone was counted a single time. The V call is TRBV5-5, the J call TRBJ1-5; D not resolved. V was shortened by 4 bases and J by 1 base, with 12 bases between the two germline ends. Germline V gene lookup returns CDR1 SGHKS and CDR2 YYEKEE (reference sequence). CDR3 length equals 15 residues. CDR3 DNA sequence: TGTGCCAGCAGCGTGATTGGGCTGAGCAATCAGCCCCAGCATTTT. Its translation: CASSVIGLSNQPQHF.

The chain is built from TRBV29-1 and TRBJ1-4; 10 bases map to TRBD1. V shed 5 bases and J 10 bases; nucleotides not matched to a gene: 13. CDR3 length equals 15 residues. Germline values: CDR1 SQVTM, CDR2 ANQGSEA. The chain's CDR3 is CSVTNIDRGLGKLFF. The CDR3 DNA follows: TGCAGCGTTACCAATATTGACAGGGGGCTTGGAAAACTGTTTTTT.

This sequence joins TRBV2 and TRBJ2-7, with 10 bases matching TRBD2. J gave up 1 base and V 7 bases, and 10 bases lay outside the gene matches. The CDR3 spans 16 residues. Looked up from germline, CDR1 is SNHLY and CDR2 is FYNNEI. In DNA, the CDR3 is TGTGCCAGCACCGGCCTAGCGGGAGTCAGGTCCTACGAGCAGTACTTC. Protein: CASTGLAGVRSYEQYF. Drawing the rest from reference TRBV2 and TRBJ2-7, the complete variable domain is EPEVTQTPSHQVTQMGQEVILRCVPISNHLYFYWYRQILGQKVEFLVSFYNNEISEKSEIFDDQFSVERPDGSNFTLKIRSTKLEDSAMYFCASTGLAGVRSYEQYFGPGTRLTVT.

This clone was detected only once. The rearrangement uses TRBV15 and TRBJ2-1; 8 bases align to TRBD1. Germline CDR1 is LNHNV and CDR2 is YYDKDF (reference sequence). The trim removed 5 bases at V and 0 bases at J, leaving 3 bases unmatched. The CDR3 length is 15 residues. CDR3 nucleotide sequence: TGTGCCACCAGCCCAGACAGGGGCTCCTACAATGAGCAGTTCTTC. Translating it yields CATSPDRGSYNEQFF.

The genes are TRBV2 and TRBJ2-2; D unclear. This CDR3 contains 11 residues. V was shortened by 7 bases and J by 6 bases, with 6 bases between the two germline ends. Germline V CDR1 and CDR2: SNHLY, FYNNEI. CDR3 DNA: TGTGCCAGCACGAGCTCCGGGGAGCTGTTTTTT. It codes for CASTSSGELFF.

The chain carries TRBV6-6 and TRBJ1-1; D is uncertain. Germline CDR1 reads MNHNY; CDR2 reads SVGAGI (reference sequence). The CDR3 loop spans 12 amino acids. V lost 6 bases and J 3 bases, leaving 8 bases between the germline ends. The CDR3 nucleotides are TGTGCCAGCAGCCGGGTGGACACTGAAGCTTTCTTT. This translates into CASSRVDTEAFF.

The CDR3 sequence is CATSLDSYTEAFF. In nucleotides, the CDR3 is TGTGCCACCAGTCTCGACAGCTACACTGAAGCTTTCTTT. This chain joins TRBV15 and TRBJ1-1; a possible D gene is TRBD1 (5 bases). Per the germline V gene, CDR1 is LNHNV and CDR2 is YYDKDF (reference sequence). V dropped 6 bases and J dropped 3 bases, with 11 bases sitting between them. This CDR3 region has 13 residues. The full variable domain, completed using reference TRBV15 and TRBJ1-1, is DAMVIQNPRYQVTQFGKPVTLSCSQTLNHNVMYWYQQKSSQAPKLLFHYYDKDFNNEADTPDNFQSRRPNTSFCFLDIRSPGLGDTAMYLCATSLDSYTEAFFGQGTRLTVV.

V is TRBV27 and J is TRBJ2-3; D not resolved. CDR3 length: 13 residues. The V end lost 3 bases, the J end lost 5 bases, and 9 bases lay between the germline ends. Per germline, CDR1 MNHEY and CDR2 SMNVEV (reference sequence). The CDR3 sequence is CASSFQVGDTQYF. The DNA for the CDR3 is TGTGCCAGCAGTTTCCAGGTAGGAGATACGCAGTATTTT.